These T cell receptor beta chains were read from a single sample in a study of early stage breast cancer tumors. TCRdb keeps only in-frame clones here, not all; method: immunoSEQ multiplex PCR. The sample holds about 30,000 clones; 72% are singletons and the top ten take approximately 33%. The sample consisted of blood. These receptors all come from a person in their fifties or sixties with breast cancer. CDR3s include the opening cysteine and the closing phenylalanine or tryptophan. The D gene is left open where the match is weak. Not all rows give a size; the values are once, few, many and, for expanded clones, a class.

v_call	j_call	d_call	clone_size	cdr3_nt	cdr3_aa
TRBV5-1	TRBJ2-7	TRBD1	.	TGCGCCAGCAGCTCCAGACAGGGCACCTACGAGCAGTACTTC	CASSSRQGTYEQYF
TRBV5-4	TRBJ2-6	TRBD1	.	TGTGCCAGCAGCTCCGGGACAGCCTACTCTGGGGCCAACGTCCTGACTTTC	CASSSGTAYSGANVLTF
TRBV10-3	TRBJ1-1	TRBD1	.	TGTGCCATCATGGCGGGGACAGGGGGAATGAACACTGAAGCTTTCTTT	CAIMAGTGGMNTEAFF
TRBV4-3	TRBJ2-2	.	once	TGCGCCAGCAGCCAGCAGGGGAAGGAATCCGGGGAGCTGTTTTTT	CASSQQGKESGELFF
TRBV5-1	TRBJ1-1	TRBD1	.	TGCGCCAGCAGCTTGGTGACAGGGGGAGGGAACACTGAAGCTTTCTTT	CASSLVTGGGNTEAFF
TRBV28	TRBJ2-1	.	.	TGTGCCAGCAGTTTCGAAGAACCCTACAATGAGCAGTTCTTC	CASSFEEPYNEQFF
TRBV5-1	TRBJ2-1	TRBD1	.	TGCGCCAGCAGCTTGCTGGGACAGGACGAGAGGAATGAGCAGTTCTTC	CASSLLGQDERNEQFF
TRBV4-1	TRBJ2-3	.	.	TGCGCCAGCAGCCAGCCCTCAGGGGTGGGAAGTAGAACTGCAGATACGCAGTATTTT	CASSQPSGVGSRTADTQYF
TRBV25-1	TRBJ2-3	.	.	TGTGCCAGCAGTCCTCCCGAGGGCTTAAGCACAGATACGCAGTATTTT	CASSPPEGLSTDTQYF
TRBV5-1	TRBJ2-1	TRBD1	.	TGCGCCAGCGGAACAGGGGGCGGATACAATGAGCAGTTCTTC	CASGTGGGYNEQFF
TRBV5-5	TRBJ1-1	.	.	TGTGCCAGCAGCTTCAACGGAGGGCCTGAAGCTTTCTTT	CASSFNGGPEAFF
TRBV19	TRBJ2-1	TRBD2	.	TGTGCCAGTAGTTTGCGCGGGAGGTACAATGAGCAGTTCTTC	CASSLRGRYNEQFF
TRBV7-3	TRBJ2-4	.	.	TGTGCCAGCAGCTTAGGTGGGAGTTGGAACATTCAGTACTTC	CASSLGGSWNIQYF
TRBV7-7	TRBJ2-1	TRBD2	.	TGTGCTAGCAGCCAAAATCGTCCCGGGACTAGCGGGAGTGATGAGCAGTTCTTC	CASSQNRPGTSGSDEQFF
TRBV6-6	TRBJ2-7	TRBD2	few	TGTGCCAGCAGTCCCCGGACTAGCGGGAGTCTTTACGAGCAGTACTTC	CASSPRTSGSLYEQYF
TRBV20-1	TRBJ2-1	.	.	TGCAGTGCTAGACCGATCAATGAGCAGTTCTTC	CSARPINEQFF
TRBV29-1	TRBJ2-7	.	.	TGCAGCGCATCCCGGACACCCTCCGGCGAGCAGTACTTC	CSASRTPSGEQYF
TRBV2	TRBJ1-2	TRBD1	few	TGTGCCAGCAGGACAGGGGGCGGGCATGGCTACACCTTC	CASRTGGGHGYTF
TRBV2	TRBJ2-1	TRBD2	.	TGTGCCAGCAGTGTGGGATTAGCGGGAATATACAATGAGCAGTTCTTC	CASSVGLAGIYNEQFF
TRBV7-2	TRBJ2-5	TRBD1	.	TGTGCCAGCAGCCTGATCATAGGACAGGGGAGGACCCAGTACTTC	CASSLIIGQGRTQYF
TRBV7-8	TRBJ2-5	TRBD1	.	TGTGCCAGCAGCTTCCAACCGGGACAGGGCGACGGGACCCAGTACTTC	CASSFQPGQGDGTQYF
TRBV5-1	TRBJ2-1	TRBD2	.	TGCGCCAGCAGCTTGGTTACTAGCGGGAAGGTAAATGAGCAGTTCTTC	CASSLVTSGKVNEQFF
TRBV29-1	TRBJ2-7	TRBD2	.	TGCAGCGTTGGGCTAGCGGAACTAACCTACGAGCAGTACTTC	CSVGLAELTYEQYF
TRBV7-9	TRBJ1-1	.	.	TGTGCCAGCAGCTTGGAGGACACTGAAGCTTTCTTT	CASSLEDTEAFF
TRBV7-8	TRBJ2-3	TRBD2	.	TGTGCCAGCAGCTTAGCCACCCTAGCGGGAGGGACAGATACGCAGTATTTT	CASSLATLAGGTDTQYF
TRBV6-5	TRBJ2-1	TRBD2	.	TGTGCCAGCAGTGGCCCGGGACTAGTCGATGAGCAGTTCTTC	CASSGPGLVDEQFF
TRBV10-3	TRBJ2-7	TRBD1	.	TGTGCCATCAGTGAACCGGGACAGGGGACCTACGAGCAGTACTTC	CAISEPGQGTYEQYF
TRBV27	TRBJ2-3	.	.	TGTGCCAGCAGTTTTTCGGCGGGAAGTCGGCCCCAGGACCCAGATACGCAGTATTTT	CASSFSAGSRPQDPDTQYF
TRBV11-1	TRBJ1-2	TRBD1	once	TGTGCCAGCAGCTCAGGACAGGGGGCAGACGGCTACACCTTC	CASSSGQGADGYTF
TRBV2	TRBJ1-1	.	.	TGTGCCAGCAACGCGTTCCAGGGTGTCGAAAATGAAGCTTTCTTT	CASNAFQGVENEAFF
TRBV29-1	TRBJ2-1	.	.	TGCAGCGTTGTTCACAATGAGCAGTTCTTC	CSVVHNEQFF
TRBV7-7	TRBJ2-1	TRBD2	once	TGTGCTAGCAGCTCAGCGGGGAGCTCCTACAATGAGCAGTTCTTC	CASSSAGSSYNEQFF
TRBV19	TRBJ2-3	.	.	TGTGCCAGTAGTAGGAGCGGGCGTCTAGATACGCAGTATTTT	CASSRSGRLDTQYF
TRBV5-1	TRBJ2-1	TRBD2	.	TGCGCCAGCAGCTTGGTTCCCAGCGGGAGGGGTAATTACAATGAGCAGTTCTTC	CASSLVPSGRGNYNEQFF
TRBV6-6	TRBJ1-5	.	.	TGTGCCAGCAGTTACCTCAATCAGCCCCAGCATTTT	CASSYLNQPQHF
TRBV6-5	TRBJ2-7	.	few	TGTGCCAGCAGTTACAGGGAGCTCTACGAGCAGTACTTC	CASSYRELYEQYF
TRBV19	TRBJ2-1	TRBD2	.	TGTGCCAGTAGTACGGGACTAGCGGGAGCCTACAATGAGCAGTTCTTC	CASSTGLAGAYNEQFF